This record looks at one T cell receptor beta chain sequence and its context. The antigen is not known. Using immunoSEQ multiplex PCR, the repertoire was profiled, and TCRdb retains in-frame clones only, with some absent. The sample holds 150,000 to 200,000 clones, almost 95% seen once. This record belongs to a study of T cell responses to AZD1222 COVID-19 vaccine. Study at large: Second-dose timings of about 4 or about 12 weeks were pooled. Points from the study as a whole: No day 14 peak samples; only post-peak repertoires were characterized. There were vaccine-associated CD4 TCRs across spike, dominant at 160-218 and 743-854. Compared with day 0, the breadth and depth of the Spike-specific TCR repertoire rose significantly after two doses of AZD1222.

J lost 2 bases, V lost 5 bases, and 13 bases had no gene match. This CDR3 is built from 19 residues. CDR1 and CDR2 (germline): GTSNPN, SVGIG (reference sequence). The source is an adult in good health. Sequenced here: peripheral blood, sampled on day 0 of AZD1222 vaccination. The chain couples TRBV30 to TRBJ2-6; TRBD1 agrees at 12 bases. The CDR3 loop is CAWRAPGQGAITGANVLTF. The CDR3 DNA reads as TGTGCCTGGCGCGCTCCGGGACAGGGGGCGATCACTGGGGCCAACGTCCTGACTTTC.